The T cell receptor (beta chain) described here comes from a study of monozygotic twins with cystic fibrosis. Turning to the study itself: With approximately 14 PCR cycles, barcoded libraries came from around 3 micrograms of fragmented DNA.

Generated by immunoSEQ multiplex PCR, the TCRdb table keeps only in-frame clones and is missing some. The sample has 13,000 to 15,000 clones, approximately 84% seen once. General study points: Monozygotic CF twins shared more identical nucleotide clonotypes than unrelated patients. In this small cohort, shared CDR3 numbers showed no association with age, concordance or disease severity.

For this clone: Antigen specificity is unknown.

The germline V gene has CDR1 SEHNR and CDR2 FQNEAQ (reference sequence). The CDR3 consists of 18 residues. Trimming took 5 bases from V and 4 from J; bases not matched to a gene: 10. The chain employs TRBV7-9 and TRBJ2-1, with 14 bases lining up with TRBD2. Material for sequencing was blood. The sequence was collected from a boy aged 5-17 years with cystic fibrosis. CDR3 sequence: CASSPLGLAGGLYNEQFF. CDR3 DNA: TGTGCCAGCAGCCCCCTCGGACTAGCGGGGGGCCTTTACAATGAGCAGTTCTTC. Full variable domain (missing parts from reference TRBV7-9 and TRBJ2-1): DTGVSQNPRHKITKRGQNVTFRCDPISEHNRLYWYRQTLGQGPEFLTYFQNEAQLEKSRLLSDRFSAERPKGSFSTLEIQRTEQGDSAMYLCASSPLGLAGGLYNEQFFGPGTRLTVL.